This TCR beta chain was sequenced during a study of cytomegalovirus exposure and HLA in healthy donors. Overall study context: A data release that came early held roughly 80 million unique TCRs from HLA-typed donors.

The J segment lost 3 bases and the V segment lost 5 bases, leaving 4 bases of the junction unmatched. From germline, CDR1 is SGHTA and CDR2 FQGNSA. The CDR3 has 15 residues. PCR amplification relied on 60 Vbeta primers (plus 13 Jbeta primers). In the authors' methods: An analysis performed later counted 81 million or so unique TCR beta chains (roughly 9.9 million of them shared). Repertoires were generated with immunoSEQ multiplex PCR, while TCRdb's copy carries only in-frame clones and drops some. V and J calls and clone size are given by that table; D and trimming were obtained from the DNA. The sample consists of about 77,000 clones, roughly 79% of them appearing once.

The chain employs TRBV7-2 and TRBJ2-7; 13 nucleotides agree with TRBD2. The receptor comes from a man in his forties or fifties in good health and CMV-seronegative. Sequencing was carried out using PBMCs. In nucleotides, the CDR3 is TGTGCCAGCAGCATCGGGACTAGCGGGGACTACGAGCAGTACTTC. Translation gives CASSIGTSGDYEQYF. Combining the CDR3 with reference TRBV7-2 and TRBJ2-7 gives the whole variable domain GAGVSQSPSNKVTEKGKDVELRCDPISGHTALYWYRQSLGQGLEFLIYFQGNSAPDKSGLPSDRFSAERTGGSVSTLTIQRTQQEDSAVYLCASSIGTSGDYEQYFGPGTRLTVT.